The entry that follows covers one T cell receptor beta chain sequence. The V end lost 5 bases, the J end lost 8 bases, and 24 bases lay between the germline ends. Germline CDR1 reads DFQATT; CDR2 reads SNEGSKA (reference sequence). CDR3 length: 15 amino acids. A TCRbeta library incorporating unique molecular identifiers was prepared. TCRdb itself ran the PCR reads through MiXCR, one entry per CDR3 protein. The data contain 200,000 to 250,000 distinct CDR3 sequences, about 9.2% of them singletons. This entry is derived from a study of T-cell reconstitution after alpha-beta-depleted transplantation in children.

The sequences come from PBMCs from the stem cell graft donor, collected from the stem cell graft. The origin of this receptor is a human donor who donated a stem cell graft to a child with acute lymphoblastic leukemia. The rearrangement links TRBV20-1 to TRBJ1-2, with D possibly TRBD1 on 5 matching bases. DNA of the CDR3: TGCAGTGCTCCGGATTCGGGGGGTTTCTCTTTGGGCTACACCTTC. Its protein is CSAPDSGGFSLGYTF.